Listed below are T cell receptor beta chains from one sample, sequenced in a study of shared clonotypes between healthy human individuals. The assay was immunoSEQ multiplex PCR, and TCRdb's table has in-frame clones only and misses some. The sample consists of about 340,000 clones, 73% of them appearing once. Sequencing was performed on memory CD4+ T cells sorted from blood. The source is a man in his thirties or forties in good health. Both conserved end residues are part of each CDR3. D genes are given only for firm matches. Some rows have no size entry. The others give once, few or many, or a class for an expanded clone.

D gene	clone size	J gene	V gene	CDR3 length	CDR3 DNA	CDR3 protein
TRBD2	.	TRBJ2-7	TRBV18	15	TGTGCCAGCTCACGGGGGGGGACTAGCGAATACGAGCAGTACTTC	CASSRGGTSEYEQYF
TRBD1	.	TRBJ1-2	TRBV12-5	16	TGTGCTAGTGGTTTGGTCACCGGGACAGGGAACTATGGCTACACCTTC	CASGLVTGTGNYGYTF
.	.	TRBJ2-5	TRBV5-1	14	TGCGCCACCTCGGAGTTTTCCATCCAAGAGACCCAGTACTTC	CATSEFSIQETQYF
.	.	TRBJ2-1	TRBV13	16	TGTGCCAGCAGCCCTTCCCGACAAAGGCTGGACAATGAGCAGTTCTTC	CASSPSRQRLDNEQFF
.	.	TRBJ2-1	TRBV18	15	TGTGCCAGCTCACCAAACCAGCGGGCGAACAATGAGCAGTTCTTC	CASSPNQRANNEQFF
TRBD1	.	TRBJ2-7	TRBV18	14	TGTGCCAGCTCGCCGGGACAGGACGGCTACGAGCAGTACTTC	CASSPGQDGYEQYF
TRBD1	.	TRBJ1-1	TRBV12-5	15	TGTGCTAGTGGTGCCGGACAGGGGTCGGACACTGAAGCTTTCTTT	CASGAGQGSDTEAFF
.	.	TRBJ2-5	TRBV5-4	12	TGTGCCAGCAGGCAAATACAGGGGACCCAGTACTTC	CASRQIQGTQYF
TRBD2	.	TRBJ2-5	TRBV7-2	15	TGTGCCAGCAGCTTATCCGGGAGGGCCGCAGAGACCCAGTACTTC	CASSLSGRAAETQYF
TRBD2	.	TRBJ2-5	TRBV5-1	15	TGCGCCAGCAGCTTGCTAGCGGGAGGTCTGGAGACCCAGTACTTC	CASSLLAGGLETQYF
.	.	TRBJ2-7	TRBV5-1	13	TGCGCCAGCAGCTTGCAAAGTACCTACGAGCAGTACTTC	CASSLQSTYEQYF
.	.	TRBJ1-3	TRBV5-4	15	TGTGCCAGCAGCCGATCCGGGATCTCTGGAAACACCATATATTTT	CASSRSGISGNTIYF
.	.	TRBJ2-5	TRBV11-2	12	TGTGCCAGCAGCCACATCCCCGAGACCCAGTACTTC	CASSHIPETQYF
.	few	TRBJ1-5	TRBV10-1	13	TGCGCCAGCAGTGAGGGCCGGGATCAGCCCCAGCATTTT	CASSEGRDQPQHF
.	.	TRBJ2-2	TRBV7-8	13	TGTGCCAGCAGCCCGCAGGAAGGGAGTAGTTTGTTTTTT	CASSPQEGSSLFF
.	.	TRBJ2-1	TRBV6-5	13	TGTGCCAGCAGGGCTAGCGCCGAGAATGAGCAGTTCTTC	CASRASAENEQFF
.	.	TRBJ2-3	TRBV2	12	TGTGCCAGCAGTGAATTCACAGATACGCAGTATTTT	CASSEFTDTQYF
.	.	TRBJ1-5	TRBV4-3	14	TGCGCCAGCAGCCAAGATAGGGGATATCAGCCCCAGCATTTT	CASSQDRGYQPQHF
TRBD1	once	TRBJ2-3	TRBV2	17	TGTGCCAGCAGCGGGACCCACAGGGGATTAAGCACAGATACGCAGTATTTT	CASSGTHRGLSTDTQYF
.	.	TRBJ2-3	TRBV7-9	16	TGTGCCAGCAGGTCCCCGTTGAGCGGGAGCACAGATACGCAGTATTTT	CASRSPLSGSTDTQYF
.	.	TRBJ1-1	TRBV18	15	TGTGCCAGCTCACCAAACACAGGCCTTTACACTGAAGCTTTCTTT	CASSPNTGLYTEAFF
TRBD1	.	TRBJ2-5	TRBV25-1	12	TGTGCCAGCCGACAGGGGGGCGAGACCCAGTACTTC	CASRQGGETQYF
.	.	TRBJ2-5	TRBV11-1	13	TGTGCCAGCAGCTTTGGGGTCCAAGAGACCCAGTACTTC	CASSFGVQETQYF
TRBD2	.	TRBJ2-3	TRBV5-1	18	TGCGCCAGCAGCGGGGGGCAAATACTAGCGGGAGGGACAGATACGCAGTATTTT	CASSGGQILAGGTDTQYF
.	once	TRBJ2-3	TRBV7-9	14	TGTGCCAGCAGCTCCGGACTACCTGGGGATACGCAGTATTTT	CASSSGLPGDTQYF
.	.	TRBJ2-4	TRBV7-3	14	TGTGCCAGCAGCTCCCTAAGGGGGGATGGCATTCAGTACTTC	CASSSLRGDGIQYF
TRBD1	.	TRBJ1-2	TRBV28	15	TGTGCCAGCAGTTCGCCGGGACAGGGCCACTATGGCTACACCTTC	CASSSPGQGHYGYTF
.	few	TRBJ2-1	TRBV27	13	TGTGCCAGCAGCATTAGGGGGGAGAATGAGCAGTTCTTC	CASSIRGENEQFF
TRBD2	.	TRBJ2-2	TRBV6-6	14	TGTGCCACCCTAGCCCGCGGGAGCACCGGGGAGCTGTTTTTT	CATLARGSTGELFF
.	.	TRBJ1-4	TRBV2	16	TGTGCCAGCAGTGTAGGGGGGCTCGGGCCTAATGAAAAACTGTTTTTT	CASSVGGLGPNEKLFF
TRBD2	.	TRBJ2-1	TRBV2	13	TGTGCCAGCAGTCTAGCGGACGGGAGTGAGCAGTTCTTC	CASSLADGSEQFF
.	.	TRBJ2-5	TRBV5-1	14	TGCGCCAGCCGCTACGGGGCAGGGGAGGAGACCCAGTACTTC	CASRYGAGEETQYF
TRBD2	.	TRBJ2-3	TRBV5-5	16	TGTGCCAGCAGCCCCGGGACTAGCGGGAGATCAGATACGCAGTATTTT	CASSPGTSGRSDTQYF
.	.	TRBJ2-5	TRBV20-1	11	TGCAGTGCTGGGGAGAAAGAGACCCAGTACTTC	CSAGEKETQYF
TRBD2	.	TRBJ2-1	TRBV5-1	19	TGCGCCAGCAGCTTAAGGCTAGCGGGAGGCTTAAGCTCCTACAATGAGCAGTTCTTC	CASSLRLAGGLSSYNEQFF
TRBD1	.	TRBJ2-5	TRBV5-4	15	TGTGCCAGCAGCCCACCGGGACAGGGGGCAGAGACCCAGTACTTC	CASSPPGQGAETQYF
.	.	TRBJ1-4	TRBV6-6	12	TGTGCCAGCGTCGACAGTAATGAAAAACTGTTTTTT	CASVDSNEKLFF
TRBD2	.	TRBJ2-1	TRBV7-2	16	TGTGCCAGCAGCTTAGCCCGCGGACTAGCGGGAGCAGAGCAGTTCTTC	CASSLARGLAGAEQFF
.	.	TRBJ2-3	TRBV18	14	TGTGCCAGCTCACGTGGTCAGCGCACAGATACGCAGTATTTT	CASSRGQRTDTQYF
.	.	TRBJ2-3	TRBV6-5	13	TGTGCCAGCAGCGACGGGCGGGCAGATACGCAGTATTTT	CASSDGRADTQYF
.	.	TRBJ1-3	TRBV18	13	TGTGCCAGCTCACCAGGAGGTGGAAACACCATATATTTT	CASSPGGGNTIYF
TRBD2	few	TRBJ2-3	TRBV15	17	TGTGCCACCAGCAGAGATCGCGGGAGATCAACCCGAGATACGCAGTATTTT	CATSRDRGRSTRDTQYF
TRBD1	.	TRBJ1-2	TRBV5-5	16	TGTGCCAGCAGCCCCGGACAGGAAGGAATGCGCTATGGCTACACCTTC	CASSPGQEGMRYGYTF
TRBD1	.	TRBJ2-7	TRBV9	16	TGTGCCAGCAGCCCTACTGCGGACAGGGGCTTGTACGAGCAGTACTTC	CASSPTADRGLYEQYF
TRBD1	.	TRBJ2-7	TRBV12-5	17	TGTGCTAGTGGTTTCGCTACCCCAGGGGGCCTCAACTACGAGCAGTACTTC	CASGFATPGGLNYEQYF
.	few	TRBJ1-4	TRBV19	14	TGTGGGTTCGGGGCGATAGCAACTAATGAAAAACTGTTTTTT	CGFGAIATNEKLFF
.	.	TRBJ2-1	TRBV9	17	TGTGCCAGCAGCGTAGATGGGGGGCGAGCTGTCTACAATGAGCAGTTCTTC	CASSVDGGRAVYNEQFF
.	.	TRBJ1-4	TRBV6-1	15	TGTGCCAGCAGAAGTAGCCCGGGACGAGATGAAAAACTGTTTTTT	CASRSSPGRDEKLFF
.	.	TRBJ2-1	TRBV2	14	TGTGCCAGCAGTCCTAAGACTAGGGGGGATGAGCAGTTCTTC	CASSPKTRGDEQFF
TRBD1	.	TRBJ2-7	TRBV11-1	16	TGTGCCAGCAGCTCACCACCCGGGACAGTCCGCGACGAGCAGTACTTC	CASSSPPGTVRDEQYF
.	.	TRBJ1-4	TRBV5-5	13	TGTGCCAGCAGCATCGGACCGCTTGAAAAACTGTTTTTT	CASSIGPLEKLFF
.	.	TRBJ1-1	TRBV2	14	TGTGCCAGCATGGCAGGGGAGTATTCCACTGAAGCTTTCTTT	CASMAGEYSTEAFF
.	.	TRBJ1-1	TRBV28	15	TGTGCCAGCAGTTTAAATCCCACCATGAACACTGAAGCTTTCTTT	CASSLNPTMNTEAFF
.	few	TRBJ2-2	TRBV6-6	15	TGTGCCAGCAGTTACTTCAAAGGTGGGAGCGGGGAGCTGTTTTTT	CASSYFKGGSGELFF
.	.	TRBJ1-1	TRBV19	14	TGTGCCAGTAGTACCTCCCTCAAGGGTACTGAAGCTTTCTTT	CASSTSLKGTEAFF